The 23 T cell receptor beta chains below all came from one sample that was sequenced in a study of T cell repertoires in ileal Crohn's disease. Using immunoSEQ multiplex PCR, the repertoire was profiled, and TCRdb retains in-frame clones only, with some absent. The repertoire consists of 55,000 to 65,000 clones, with about 89% occurring once and the leading ten covering roughly 2%. As to time point: neoterminal ileum biopsy at postoperative endoscopy, about 6 months after surgery. Sequencing was carried out using ileal tissue. These receptors were collected from an adult with Crohn's disease.

The chain carries TRBV6-1 and TRBJ2-5; maybe TRBD2 (5 bases). CDR1 MNHNS and CDR2 SASEGT come from the germline V gene. The V end was cut by 8 bases, the J end by 5 bases, with 15 bases between. This CDR3 region has 13 residues. CDR3 residues: CASFRSSGETQYF. CDR3 in DNA: TGTGCCAGCTTCCGTAGCTCGGGGGAGACCCAGTACTTC.

This chain connects TRBV28 to TRBJ1-1; perhaps TRBD1 as D (6 bases). Germline loops: CDR1 MDHEN, CDR2 SYDVKM. Trimming took off 3 bases at V and 5 bases at J, with 19 bases between the two ends. This CDR3 is 16 amino acids long. CDR3 bases: TGTGCCAGCAGTTTGACACCAGGGGCTGGGCGAACTGAAGCTTTCTTT. Its translation is CASSLTPGAGRTEAFF.

CDR3 in amino acids: CASSFSGQGINEQFF. DNA of the CDR3: TGTGCCAGCAGCTTTTCGGGACAGGGGATTAATGAGCAGTTCTTC. The gene calls are TRBV11-3 and TRBJ2-1; 10 nucleotides agree with TRBD1. Germline V gene sequence: CDR1 SGHNT, CDR2 YENEEA. CDR3 length: 15 residues. V lost 3 bases to trimming and J lost 7 bases; unmatched junction nucleotides: 6.

The DNA for the CDR3 is TGTGCCAGCAGTTACCGCCCCACTTCCTATGGCTACACCTTC. Amino acid sequence: CASSYRPTSYGYTF. The chain employs TRBV6-5 and TRBJ1-2; D unresolved. Trimming left V 2 bases short and J 4 bases short, with 11 bases between. The CDR3 length is 14 residues. Germline V gene lookup returns CDR1 MNHEY and CDR2 SVGAGI.

The count of this clone is one. The chain is built from TRBV5-5 and TRBJ1-1; D perhaps matches TRBD1 (5 bases). V was pared by 0 bases and J by 5 bases, with 17 bases between. Per the germline V gene, CDR1 is SGHKS and CDR2 is YYEKEE (reference sequence). The CDR3 spans 16 residues. The CDR3 DNA reads TGTGCCAGCAGCTTGGGGCATAGGGGAGGGGAAACTGAAGCTTTCTTT. Its protein is CASSLGHRGGETEAFF.

The chain recombines TRBV19 with TRBJ1-2; D is ambiguous. V lost 5 bases and J lost 4, with 5 bases in between. The CDR3 totals 11 residues. The germline V gene has CDR1 LNHDA and CDR2 SQIVND (reference sequence). CDR3 protein: CASSQVYGYTF. CDR3 nucleotide sequence: TGTGCCAGTAGTCAGGTCTATGGCTACACCTTC.

The chain has TRBV6-6 and TRBJ1-4; D call uncertain. CDR1 is MNHNY and CDR2 is SVGAGI in the germline V gene (reference sequence). The ends were cut back, 4 bases at V and 6 bases at J, with 9 bases in the middle. CDR3 length: 13 residues. CDR3 bases: TGTGCCAGCAGTTTAGCGAGTTATGAAAAACTGTTTTTT. Translating it yields CASSLASYEKLFF.

The chain carries TRBV5-1 and TRBJ2-3, with 8 bases that match TRBD1. Germline-derived CDR1 and CDR2 are SGHRS and YFSETQ. The CDR3 spans 15 residues. With V trimmed by 2 bases and J by 3 bases, 5 bases remained unmatched. CDR3 sequence: CASSFQGAATDTQYF. The CDR3 nucleotides read TGCGCCAGCAGCTTCCAGGGGGCAGCGACAGATACGCAGTATTTT.

J is TRBJ2-1 and V is TRBV5-1; 12 nucleotides line up with TRBD2. This CDR3 is 19 amino acids long. The J segment lost 4 bases and the V segment lost 3 bases, leaving 14 bases of the junction unmatched. Germline CDR1 SGHRS, CDR2 YFSETQ. The CDR3 DNA reads TGCGCCAGCAGCTACACCGGGACTAGCGGGCCTGGGGGTTACAATGAGCAGTTCTTC. It specifies CASSYTGTSGPGGYNEQFF. Full variable domain (rest looked up from reference TRBV5-1 and TRBJ2-1): KAGVTQTPRYLIKTRGQQVTLSCSPISGHRSVSWYQQTPGQGLQFLFEYFSETQRNKGNFPGRFSGRQFSNSRSEMNVSTLELGDSALYLCASSYTGTSGPGGYNEQFFGPGTRLTVL.

This chain links TRBV13 with TRBJ1-2; 10 bases are shared with TRBD1. This CDR3 has 17 amino acids. The germline V gene encodes CDR1 PRHDT and CDR2 FYEKMQ (reference sequence). V gave up 0 bases and J gave up 2 bases; unmatched junction bases: 6. Here the CDR3 DNA reads TGTGCCAGCAGCTTAGGAGGGACAGGGGAACACAACTATGGCTACACCTTC. Protein: CASSLGGTGEHNYGYTF.

The chain is built from TRBV7-9 and TRBJ2-7; possibly TRBD2 for D (6 bases). The CDR3 covers 17 residues. The V gene's germline CDR1 is SEHNR and CDR2 FQNEAQ (reference sequence). The V and J ends lost 2 bases and 0 bases respectively, with 17 bases between them. The CDR3 region is CASSLHRGGLTSYEQYF. Here the CDR3 DNA reads TGTGCCAGCAGCTTACATCGGGGAGGACTGACCTCCTACGAGCAGTACTTC.

V and J are TRBV11-2 and TRBJ1-2; TRBD1 aligns across 9 bases. Germline V gives CDR1 SGHAT, CDR2 FQNNGV. J was trimmed by 4 bases and V by 0 bases; bases with no gene match: 6. The CDR3 totals 16 residues. The CDR3 nucleotides read TGTGCCAGCAGCTTAGAGGCGGACAGGGGAAGCTATGGCTACACCTTC. Translation: CASSLEADRGSYGYTF.

J is TRBJ2-1 and V is TRBV28; tentative D call: TRBD1 (5 bases). The germline V gene encodes CDR1 MDHEN and CDR2 SYDVKM. The CDR3 totals 12 residues. V lost 8 bases and J lost 6, with 11 bases in between. CDR3 in DNA: TGTGCCAGCGAAAGGGGCAGCAATGAGCAGTTCTTC. Translation: CASERGSNEQFF. The whole variable domain, filled in from reference TRBV28 and TRBJ2-1, reads DVKVTQSSRYLVKRTGEKVFLECVQDMDHENMFWYRQDPGLGLRLIYFSYDVKMKEKGDIPEGYSVSREKKERFSLILESASTNQTSMYLCASERGSNEQFFGPGTRLTVL.

V usage is TRBV18 and J usage is TRBJ1-5; tentatively, D is TRBD1 (5 bases). Trimming removed 2 bases at V and 5 bases at J, with 10 bases between. CDR3 size: 14 residues. The germline V gene encodes CDR1 KGHSH and CDR2 LQKENI. The DNA for the CDR3 is TGTGCCAGCTCACCAGGGGCCAGGGATCAGCCCCAGCATTTT. Residues: CASSPGARDQPQHF.

This chain uses TRBV7-8 with TRBJ1-6; 7 nucleotides agree with TRBD1. Per the germline V gene, CDR1 is SGHVS and CDR2 is FQNEAQ. Trimming took 5 bases from V and 7 from J; bases not matched to a gene: 8. CDR3 length: 15 residues. CDR3 protein: CASSGWGQRNSPLHF. For the CDR3, the DNA is TGTGCCAGCAGCGGGTGGGGACAGCGAAATTCACCCCTCCACTTT.

This chain uses TRBV4-1 with TRBJ1-1; 10 nucleotides agree with TRBD1. This CDR3 contains 22 residues. Trimming at V came to 0 bases and at J to 3 bases, leaving 22 bases not matched to a gene. Germline V gene data show CDR1 as MGHRA and CDR2 as YSYEKL. The CDR3 spells CASSQDFFRGGQGSGGYTEAFF. CDR3 in DNA: TGCGCCAGCAGCCAAGACTTTTTTAGAGGGGGACAGGGGAGTGGAGGGTACACTGAAGCTTTCTTT.

The chain carries TRBV7-2 and TRBJ2-1; a weak D match, TRBD1 (6 bases). Trimming took off 5 bases at V and 5 bases at J, with 16 bases between the two ends. Germline V CDR1 and CDR2: SGHTA, FQGNSA. The CDR3 is 15 amino acids. The CDR3 region is CASSSTGMLHNEQFF. In DNA form, the CDR3 reads TGTGCCAGCAGCAGTACAGGGATGTTACACAATGAGCAGTTCTTC.

The chain combines TRBV2 with TRBJ1-5, with D tentatively TRBD1 (6 bases). CDR1 and CDR2 from the germline V gene are SNHLY and FYNNEI. V dropped 1 base and J dropped 6 bases, with 13 bases sitting between them. This CDR3 has 15 residues. Written as DNA, the CDR3 is TGTGCCAGCAGTGAAGACAGGGTAGGAGGTCAGCCCCAGCATTTT. Protein: CASSEDRVGGQPQHF.

The J gene is TRBJ1-1, the V gene TRBV12-5; D unresolved. Trimming stripped 4 bases from V and 5 bases from J, with 8 bases between. In germline, CDR1 is LGHNT, CDR2 FRNRAP. This CDR3 has 12 amino acids. The CDR3 loop is CASGSGITEAFF. CDR3 DNA: TGTGCTAGTGGTTCGGGGATTACTGAAGCTTTCTTT.

The rearrangement joins TRBV6-1 to TRBJ1-4; the D gene is possibly TRBD1 (5 bases). The CDR3 loop spans 15 amino acids. V dropped 6 bases and J dropped 8 bases, with 19 bases sitting between them. Germline CDR1 MNHNS, CDR2 SASEGT. The DNA for the CDR3 is TGTGCCAGCAGGGAAATCGGGACGGGGAGGGAAAAACTGTTTTTT. The encoded protein is CASREIGTGREKLFF.

The chain employs TRBV5-6 and TRBJ1-2; the match to TRBD1 covers 9 bases. Looked up from germline, CDR1 is SGHDT and CDR2 is YYEEEE. The CDR3 is 14 amino acids. V lost 4 bases, J lost 2 bases, and 3 bases stayed unmatched. CDR3 DNA sequence: TGTGCCAGCAGCATAGACAGGGGGAACTATGGCTACACCTTC. Translating gives CASSIDRGNYGYTF.

This clone was found once. The chain joins TRBV6-5 to TRBJ2-1; 8 nucleotides match TRBD2. Germline V gives CDR1 MNHEY, CDR2 SVGAGI. V was pared by 4 bases and J by 4 bases, with 9 bases of the junction left unmatched. The CDR3 totals 16 residues. The CDR3 spells CASSFQAGGFYNEQFF. Here the CDR3 DNA reads TGTGCCAGCAGTTTCCAGGCGGGAGGATTTTACAATGAGCAGTTCTTC.

The chain uses TRBV7-3 and TRBJ2-3, with 7 positions matching TRBD2. V shed 6 bases and J 0 bases; nucleotides not matched to a gene: 3. This CDR3 contains 14 residues. Germline CDR1 is SGHTA and CDR2 is FQGTGA. The CDR3 coding sequence is TGTGCCAGCAGTAGTAGCGGGAGCACAGATACGCAGTATTTT. Its protein product is CASSSSGSTDTQYF. Based on the CDR3 plus reference TRBV7-3 and TRBJ2-3, the full variable domain is GAGVSQTPSNKVTEKGKYVELRCDPISGHTALYWYRQSLGQGPEFLIYFQGTGAADDSGLPNDRFFAVRPEGSVSTLKIQRTERGDSAVYLCASSSSGSTDTQYFGPGTRLTVL.